These T cell receptor beta chains were read from a single sample in a study of blood T cells in healthy people across ages. In TCRdb, the 5' RACE reads were re-called with MiXCR into one record per CDR3 protein. The repertoire includes hundreds of thousands of distinct CDR3 sequences, about 54% of them detected once, and approximately 40% sits in the top ten. The source material was blood. These receptors all come from a man aged 60-69 years in good health. Both conserved end residues are trimmed from each CDR3.

SGGTGEFGYT	TRBV29-1	TRBJ1-2
SAGTSTLETQY	TRBV20-1	NA
SARWQGAGNEQF	TRBV20-1	TRBJ2-1
ASSLSPGTGAGEQY	TRBV4-1	TRBJ2-7
SARYSSGAYEQY	TRBV20-1	TRBJ2-7
SASPGTSGGADTQY	TRBV20-1	TRBJ2-3
ASSLTGQGPAF	TRBV12-3/TRBV12-4	TRBJ2-2
ASGLVGPGGLAKNIQY	TRBV12-5	TRBJ2-4
ASRAGGASNEQF	TRBV6-6	TRBJ2-1
SAREDRISYNSPLH	TRBV20-1	TRBJ1-6
ASSPFRDRVLGANVLT	TRBV12-3/TRBV12-4	TRBJ2-6
ASSFGQGLQALH	TRBV5-1	TRBJ1-6
ASSLSPTGSSTDTQY	TRBV5-1	TRBJ2-3
ASSQGSSGRGTQY	TRBV3-1	TRBJ2-5
ASSTRDRGSYEQY	TRBV27	TRBJ2-7
ASFQTRGVSGANVLT	TRBV21-1	TRBJ2-6
ASLGTGSGETQY	TRBV6-1	TRBJ2-5
ASSAQGTTNEKLF	TRBV28	TRBJ1-4
ASSQDTGLVVRNEQF	TRBV4-2	TRBJ2-1
SVEDPGSTDTQY	TRBV29-1	TRBJ2-3
AISDSGGPPAKNIQY	TRBV10-3	TRBJ2-4
ASIFRLNEQF	TRBV5-1	TRBJ2-1
SAYRTLAGDQETQY	TRBV20-1	TRBJ2-5
ASAPGSTDTQY	TRBV18	TRBJ2-3
ASSLYTSNTQDTQY	TRBV7-8	TRBJ2-3
SAPYLLGANYGYT	TRBV20-1	TRBJ1-2
SARGGGSYNEQF	TRBV20-1	TRBJ2-1
SASGGRGISTDTQY	TRBV20-1	TRBJ2-3
ASSYEARQPQH	TRBV6-5	TRBJ1-5
ASSLESYNEQF	TRBV5-1	TRBJ2-1
ASRASSGGLNTGELF	TRBV6-1	TRBJ2-2
ASSVDWTPAHGYT	TRBV9	TRBJ1-2
ASSFQTTGWADEQY	TRBV5-1	NA
ASSPPGQIATNEKLF	TRBV18	TRBJ1-4
AISNLGARYNEQF	TRBV10-3	TRBJ2-1
ASSQDLTGVYEQY	TRBV3-1	TRBJ2-7
ASSSQTYEQY	TRBV28	TRBJ2-7
ASSYLGQNTEAF	TRBV27	TRBJ1-1
ASSLLSPAAGVDQPQH	TRBV5-5	TRBJ1-5
ASSRQGTGYGYT	TRBV12-3/TRBV12-4	TRBJ1-2
ATFPAGQNYGYT	TRBV28	TRBJ1-2
ASRATQGLADTQY	TRBV28	TRBJ2-3
ASSRLAGGSTDTQY	TRBV3-1	TRBJ2-3
ASSQYRVEQF	TRBV5-6	TRBJ2-1
ASSQFTGSSYNSPLH	TRBV4-1	TRBJ1-6
SAQGWGGYNEQF	TRBV20-1	TRBJ2-1
AMRTGSTDTQY	TRBV10-3	TRBJ2-3
ASSLARQTGANQETQY	TRBV7-9	TRBJ2-5
ASSLKALDTTYEQY	TRBV11-2	TRBJ2-7
ASAGGAYNEQF	TRBV27	TRBJ2-1
ATWDPETGEVSGANVLT	TRBV10-3	TRBJ2-6
ASSQDSAGGHNEQF	TRBV3-1	TRBJ2-1
ASSETGGRETQY	TRBV25-1	TRBJ2-5
ASSLVHSGANVLT	TRBV11-1	TRBJ2-6
AISESGTSGQETQY	TRBV10-3	TRBJ2-5
ASSFSGTGAYEQY	TRBV6-1	TRBJ2-7
SVEGVDSYEQY	TRBV29-1	TRBJ2-7
ASSQDETGWQPQH	TRBV5-1	TRBJ1-5
ASSQDRAGEAYNEQF	TRBV14	TRBJ2-1
AISEYRDQPQH	TRBV10-3	TRBJ1-5